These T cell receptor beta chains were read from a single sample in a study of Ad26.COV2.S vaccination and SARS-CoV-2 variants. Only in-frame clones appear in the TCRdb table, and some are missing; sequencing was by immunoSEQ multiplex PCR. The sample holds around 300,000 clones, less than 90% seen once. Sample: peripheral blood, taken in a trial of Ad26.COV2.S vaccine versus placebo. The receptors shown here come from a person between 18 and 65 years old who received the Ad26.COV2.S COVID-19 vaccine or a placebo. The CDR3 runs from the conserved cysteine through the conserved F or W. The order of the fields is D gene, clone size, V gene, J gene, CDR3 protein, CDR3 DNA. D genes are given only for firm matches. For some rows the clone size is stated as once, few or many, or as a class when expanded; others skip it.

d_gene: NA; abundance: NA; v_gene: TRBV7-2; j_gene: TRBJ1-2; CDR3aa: CASSLFPIGTYGYTF; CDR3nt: TGTGCCAGCAGCTTATTCCCGATTGGGACCTATGGCTACACCTTC
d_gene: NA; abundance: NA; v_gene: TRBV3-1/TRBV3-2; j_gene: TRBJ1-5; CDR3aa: CASSPAGVQPQHF; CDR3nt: TGTGCCAGCAGCCCCGCTGGGGTTCAGCCCCAGCATTTT
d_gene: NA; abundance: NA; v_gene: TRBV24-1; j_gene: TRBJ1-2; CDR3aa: CATSDPGRLNNGYTF; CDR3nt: TGTGCCACCAGTGACCCGGGACGGTTGAACAATGGCTACACCTTC
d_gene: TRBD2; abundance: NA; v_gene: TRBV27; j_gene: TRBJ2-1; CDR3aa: CASSPGSGRAMDEQFF; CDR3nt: TGTGCCAGCAGCCCAGGTAGTGGGAGGGCCATGGATGAGCAGTTCTTC
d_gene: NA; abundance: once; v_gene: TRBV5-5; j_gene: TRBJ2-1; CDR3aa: CASSLRDSSYNEQFF; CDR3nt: TGTGCCAGCAGCTTGAGGGACTCTTCCTACAATGAGCAGTTCTTC
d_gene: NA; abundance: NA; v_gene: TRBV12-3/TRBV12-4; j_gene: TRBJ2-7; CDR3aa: CASRPQDSYEQYF; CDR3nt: TGTGCCAGCAGACCTCAAGACTCCTACGAGCAGTACTTC
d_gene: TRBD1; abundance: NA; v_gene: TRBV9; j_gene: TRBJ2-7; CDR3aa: CASSSRTGGDEQYF; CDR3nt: TGTGCCAGCAGCTCGCGGACAGGGGGCGACGAGCAGTACTTC
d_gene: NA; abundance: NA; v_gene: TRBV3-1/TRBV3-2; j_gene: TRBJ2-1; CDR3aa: CASSGTGNYNEQFF; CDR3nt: TGTGCCAGCAGCGGTACGGGGAACTACAATGAGCAGTTCTTC
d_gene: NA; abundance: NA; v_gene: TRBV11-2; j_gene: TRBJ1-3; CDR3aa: CASSLSIASSGNTIYF; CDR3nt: TGTGCCAGCAGCTTGTCCATAGCCAGCTCTGGAAACACCATATATTTT
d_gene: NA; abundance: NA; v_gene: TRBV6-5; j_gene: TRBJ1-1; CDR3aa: CASRTDSFEAFF; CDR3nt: TGTGCCAGCAGGACAGACTCCTTTGAAGCTTTCTTT
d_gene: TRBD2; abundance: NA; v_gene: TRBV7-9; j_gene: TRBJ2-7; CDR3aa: CASSYNPRGDPYEQYF; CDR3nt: TGTGCCAGCAGCTACAACCCTCGGGGGGATCCTTACGAGCAGTACTTC
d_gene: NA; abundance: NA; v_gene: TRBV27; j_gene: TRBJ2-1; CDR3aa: CASSLLPGTRDEQFF; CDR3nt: TGTGCCAGCAGTTTACTGCCCGGGACGAGGGATGAGCAGTTCTTC
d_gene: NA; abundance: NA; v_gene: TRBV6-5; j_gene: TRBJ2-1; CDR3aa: CASSQAREQFF; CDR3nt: TGTGCCAGCAGTCAGGCACGCGAGCAGTTCTTC
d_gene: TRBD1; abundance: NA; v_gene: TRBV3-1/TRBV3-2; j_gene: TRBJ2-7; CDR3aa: CASSRADRDEQYF; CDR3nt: TGTGCCAGCAGCCGGGCGGACAGGGACGAGCAGTACTTC
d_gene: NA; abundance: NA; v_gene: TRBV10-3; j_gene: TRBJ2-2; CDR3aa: CAISGRDGRGELFF; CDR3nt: TGTGCCATCAGTGGGCGGGACGGACGGGGGGAGCTGTTTTTT
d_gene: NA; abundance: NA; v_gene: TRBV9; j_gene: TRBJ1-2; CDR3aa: CASSAQGGYTF; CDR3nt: TGTGCCAGCAGCGCCCAGGGGGGCTACACCTTC
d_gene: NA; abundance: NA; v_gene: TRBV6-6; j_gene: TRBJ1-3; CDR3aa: CASSRQGGGNTIYF; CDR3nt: TGTGCCAGCAGTCGCCAGGGTGGAGGAAACACCATATATTTT
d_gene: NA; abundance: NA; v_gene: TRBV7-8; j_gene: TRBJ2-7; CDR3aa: CASSQTGPYEQYF; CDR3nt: TGTGCCAGCAGCCAGACAGGTCCCTACGAGCAGTACTTC
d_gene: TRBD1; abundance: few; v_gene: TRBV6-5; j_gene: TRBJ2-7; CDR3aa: CASRKPGQGDEQYF; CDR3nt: TGTGCCAGCAGAAAACCGGGACAGGGCGACGAGCAGTACTTC